Presented here are 4 T cell receptor beta chains from one specimen sequenced in a study of tumor-infiltrating lymphocytes in primary liver carcinoma. Germline DNA was extracted too, while blood RNA derived from unsorted whole blood. The input was approximately 500 ng total RNA; TCR beta cDNA was made from it with a constant-region primer. Generation of the TCR beta libraries relied on three nested multiplex PCR rounds using slightly modified ARM-PCR. Each of the first two PCR rounds ran roughly 9 cycles with TRBV1-TRBV30 forward and C-beta reverse primers. Via MiXCR, TCRdb re-called the multiplex PCR reads, giving one row per CDR3 protein. There are 300,000 to 350,000 distinct CDR3 sequences in the sample; less than 75% occur only once, and 5.5% to 8% lies in the top ten. The specimen was peripheral blood. The receptors originated from a man aged 35 to 55 with primary liver carcinoma and hepatitis B virus infection.

As concerns this clonotype: A read error may explain this, as a much larger clone is one base away. This chain joins TRBV29-1 and TRBJ1-3; D ambiguous. Germline-derived CDR1 and CDR2 are SQVTM and ANQGSEA. This CDR3 spans 15 amino acids. The CDR3 sequence is CSVAPTLSSANTIYF. CDR3 sequence (DNA): TGCAGCGTTGCCCCGACTCTAAGCTCTGCAAACACCATATATTTT.

The genes are TRBV4-2 and TRBJ2-1; 8 bases align to TRBD2. V shed 4 bases and J 5 bases; nucleotides not matched to a gene: 10. This CDR3 has 16 amino acids. CDR1 LGHNA and CDR2 YNFKEQ come from the germline V gene. The CDR3 DNA follows: TGTGCCAGCAGCCGAAGATCGGGAGGGCCTAACAATGAGCAGTTCTTC. Translation gives CASSRRSGGPNNEQFF.

A word on this clonotype: Because the CDR3 is missing its conserved closing phenylalanine or tryptophan, this is likely a read error. The chain couples TRBV4-2 to TRBJ2-7; TRBD2 matches 10 bases. The V and J ends lost 4 bases and 0 bases, in that order; junction bases with no gene match: 12. This CDR3 is built from 18 residues. The germline V gene encodes CDR1 LGHNA and CDR2 YNFKEQ. CDR3 bases: TGTGCCAGCAGCCTCCGGACTAGCGGCACCTTTAGCTCCTACGAGCAGTACATC. As protein: CASSLRTSGTFSSYEQYI.

This clonotype was counted ten times or more. The chain links TRBV6-5 to TRBJ1-1, with D maybe TRBD1 (6 bases). Germline V gene data show CDR1 as MNHEY and CDR2 as SVGAGI. The CDR3 loop spans 14 amino acids. Trimming cost V 7 bases and J 3 bases, with 15 bases left between them. CDR3 sequence reads: CASTARDTHTEAFF. CDR3 nucleotide sequence: TGTGCCAGCACCGCCCGGGACACCCACACTGAAGCTTTCTTT.